This T cell receptor beta chain was identified during a study of blood T cell repertoires in COVID-19. Study information: Collection of acute and convalescent COVID-19 samples took place in the United States, Italy and Spain. In each case, the material was cDNA or gDNA derived from T cells, B-cell-depleted T cells, or PBMCs.

As originally analysed: It was from reference gene primer amplification that nucleated cell counts were estimated. Measured with immunoSEQ multiplex PCR; TCRdb has only the in-frame clones, and not every one. V and J calls and clone size come straight from that table; D and trimming were deduced from the DNA. This table has fewer than 200,000 clones, around 74% appearing once. There are 14 residues in the CDR3. With 6 bases clipped from V and 7 bases from J, the junction kept 4 bases outside the gene matches. Germline V gives CDR1 MNHEY, CDR2 SVGAGI. The V call is TRBV6-5, the J call TRBJ2-2, with 11 bases identical to TRBD2. The material sequenced was peripheral blood. This clonotype was sampled from a man aged 65 to 85 with acute or convalescent COVID-19. The CDR3 is CASRASGRNGELFF. For the CDR3, the DNA is TGTGCCAGCAGGGCTAGCGGGAGGAACGGGGAGCTGTTTTTT.